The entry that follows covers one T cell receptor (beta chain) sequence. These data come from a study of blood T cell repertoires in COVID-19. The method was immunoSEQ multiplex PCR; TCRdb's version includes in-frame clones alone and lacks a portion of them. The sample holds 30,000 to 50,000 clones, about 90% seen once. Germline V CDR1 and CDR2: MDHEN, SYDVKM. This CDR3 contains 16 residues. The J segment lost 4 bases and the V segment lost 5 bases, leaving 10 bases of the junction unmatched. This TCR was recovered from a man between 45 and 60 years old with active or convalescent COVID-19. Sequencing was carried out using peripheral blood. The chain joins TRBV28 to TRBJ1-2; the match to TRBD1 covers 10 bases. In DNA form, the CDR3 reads TGTGCCAGCAGTCAGCCAGGACAGGGGGTGGTCTATGGCTACACCTTC. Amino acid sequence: CASSQPGQGVVYGYTF.